The table lists the clone carrying this TCR beta chain with a few counts. The antigen remains unidentified. These data are taken from a study of cytotoxic CD8 clonotypes in ibrutinib-treated CLL. Study background: Responses: approximately 25 partial, 2 complete; after median about 70 months, around 15 stayed remitted, approximately twelve progressed.

General study results and limits: Rare overall, public clonotypes shrank or held steady under therapy.

The CDR3 contains 13 residues. The germline V gene encodes CDR1 SGHNT and CDR2 YYREEE (reference sequence). The V gene lost 2 bases and the J gene lost 6 bases, with 11 bases spanning the gap. The planned depth of sequencing spanned 1 in 200,000 to 1 in 1 million T cells. Sequenced by immunoSEQ multiplex PCR; TCRdb stores in-frame clones only, minus some. Here the sample spans 65,000 to 85,000 clones, around four fifths being singletons. Sequenced material: PBMCs, taken after 24 months of ibrutinib treatment. The rearrangement links TRBV5-4 to TRBJ1-1; weak D call: TRBD1 (6 bases). This TCR came from a human donor with chronic lymphocytic leukemia. CDR3 DNA sequence: TGTGCCAGCAGCTTTTACAGGGTTTCTGAAGCTTTCTTT. Amino acid sequence: CASSFYRVSEAFF.